One sample yielded the 16 T cell receptor beta chains listed below, sequenced in a study of blood T cells in healthy people across ages (dated by TCRdb to between 2014 and 2016). Library preparation used 5' RACE. Sequencing took place on an Illumina HiSeq 2500. The second PCR ran for roughly 7 to 12 cycles and used a J-beta primer mix along with a sample-barcoded 5' primer. TCRdb redid the processing of the public reads, applying fastp at Q25 and MiXCR, and retained in-frame beta chains. Under each unique CDR3 protein, matching rows form one entry showing the most common genes and DNA. Across this sample there are hundreds of thousands of distinct CDR3 sequences, with approximately 25% seen only once. 7.5% to 9% of the sample is held by the ten biggest clonotypes. The sample was also linked to a second study, of T cells of mothers and their children.

The specimen sequenced was blood. The receptors derive from a boy between 10 and 17 years old in good health.

This chain connects TRBV9 to TRBJ2-1, with 7 bases matching TRBD1. The CDR3 contains 16 residues. From germline, CDR1 is SGDLS and CDR2 YYNGEE. J gave up 8 bases and V 2 bases, and 13 bases lay outside the gene matches. The CDR3 region is CASSVATGIPYDEQFF. The DNA of the CDR3 is TGTGCCAGCAGCGTGGCGACAGGGATCCCTTACGATGAGCAGTTCTTC.

This clonotype was counted ten times or more. The chain couples TRBV7-2 to TRBJ2-4; D gene uncertain. The CDR3 extends over 16 amino acids. V was cut by 4 bases and J by 0 bases, with 13 bases left in between. Germline V lookup: CDR1 SGHTA, CDR2 FQGNSA. DNA of the CDR3: TGTGCCAGCAGCTCGGGTCAAACTGCAGCCAAAAACATTCAGTACTTC. Amino acid sequence: CASSSGQTAAKNIQYF.

The sample holds a few counts of this clonotype. The chain combines TRBV28 with TRBJ2-7; unclear D gene. Germline assignment: CDR1 MDHEN and CDR2 SYDVKM. The CDR3 runs to 12 residues. Trimming stripped 6 bases from V and 3 bases from J, with 9 bases between. The CDR3 nucleotides are TGTGCCAGCAGAAGGCCAGGCTACGAGCAGTACTTC. It encodes CASRRPGYEQYF.

CDR3 protein: CASSSPAAYRTRNIQYF. For the CDR3, the DNA is TGTGCCAGCAGTTCCCCCGCTGCCTACAGGACCAGAAACATTCAGTACTTC. The chain carries TRBV28 and TRBJ2-4; a weak D match, TRBD1 (5 bases). Looked up from germline, CDR1 is MDHEN and CDR2 is SYDVKM. Trimming pared 4 bases from V and 6 bases from J, leaving 22 bases between. There are 17 residues in the CDR3.

The rearrangement joins TRBV4-3 to TRBJ2-1, with 7 bases that match TRBD2. Losses at the gene ends were 1 base for V and 6 bases for J; bases not matched to a gene: 15. CDR1 and CDR2 from the germline V gene are LGHNA and YSLEER. The CDR3 runs to 18 residues. The CDR3 spells CASSQVGIGLGGGNEQFF. For the CDR3, the DNA is TGCGCCAGCAGCCAAGTGGGTATAGGGCTTGGGGGGGGCAATGAGCAGTTCTTC.

The CDR3 DNA is TGTGCCAGCACCAACATCGACAGGGGGCAAGGCTACACCTTC. Protein sequence: CASTNIDRGQGYTF. V and J are TRBV2 and TRBJ1-2, with 10 bases identical to TRBD1. There are 14 residues in the CDR3. V gave up 7 bases and J gave up 8 bases; unmatched junction bases: 10. Germline CDR1 SNHLY, CDR2 FYNNEI.

The chain has TRBV12-3 or TRBV12-4 and TRBJ2-1; D gene unclear. With 1 base removed from V and 12 bases from J, the gap between germline ends came to 16 bases. The CDR3 runs 14 residues. The CDR3 coding sequence is TGTGCCAGCAGTTTAGGAGTAGGTTTACAAAGGCAGTTCTTC. Translation: CASSLGVGLQRQFF.

The gene calls are TRBV3-1 and TRBJ1-1, with D possibly matching TRBD1 (5 bases). CDR1 is LGHDT, CDR2 YNNKEL, per germline (reference sequence). The CDR3 contains 15 residues. Trimming took 4 bases from V and 4 from J, leaving 16 bases between them. The CDR3 coding sequence is TGTGCCAGCAGCCCCAAAGGGGCAAGGGTCACTGAAGCTTTCTTT. Its protein is CASSPKGARVTEAFF. Looking up the rest from reference TRBV3-1 and TRBJ1-1 gives the full variable domain: DTAVSQTPKYLVTQMGNDKSIKCEQNLGHDTMYWYKQDSKKFLKIMFSYNNKELIINETVPNRFSPKSPDKAHLNLHINSLELGDSAVYFCASSPKGARVTEAFFGQGTRLTVV.

Of note for this clonotype: Germline is not matched at one junction end, which may reflect a read error. This chain connects TRBV27 to TRBJ2-3; 14 bases match TRBD2. CDR3 size: 18 residues. Germline assignment: CDR1 MNHEY and CDR2 SMNVEV (reference sequence). The DNA of the CDR3 is TGTGCCAGCAGTTTCTTGACTAGCGGGGGGGCCGTTATGAATACGCGGTATTTT. This encodes CASSFLTSGGAVMNTRYF.

V usage is TRBV20-1 and J usage is TRBJ1-5; D call uncertain. V shed 3 bases and J shed 3 bases, with 6 bases lying between them. Looked up from germline, CDR1 is DFQATT and CDR2 is SNEGSKA (reference sequence). The CDR3 runs to 12 residues. The CDR3 DNA reads as TGCAGTGCTAGGAAGAACAATCAGCCCCAGCATTTT. This codes for CSARKNNQPQHF.

This clonotype was seen only once. This chain connects TRBV20-1 to TRBJ2-5; possible D gene TRBD1, 5 bases. The V gene's germline CDR1 is DFQATT and CDR2 SNEGSKA (reference sequence). The CDR3 is made up of 12 amino acids. The ends were cut back, 3 bases at V and 4 bases at J, with 9 bases in the middle. The CDR3 sequence is CSARGRVETQYF. DNA of the CDR3: TGCAGTGCTAGGGGCAGGGTAGAGACCCAGTACTTC.

The gene calls are TRBV20-1 and TRBJ2-1; possibly TRBD1 for D (6 bases). The end of the DNA fits TRBJ2-7 better, so the J call may be wrong. Germline V gene sequence: CDR1 DFQATT, CDR2 SNEGSKA (reference sequence). CDR3 length: 13 amino acids. The DNA for the CDR3 is TGCAGTGCTATTCCGGGACAATCCTACGAGCAGTACTTC. This gives the protein CSAIPGQSYEQYF.

This clonotype was observed a handful of times. The V gene is TRBV5-1, the J gene TRBJ2-4; D tentatively fits TRBD1 or TRBD2 (7 bases each). Trimming cost V 0 bases and J 4 bases, with 26 bases left between them. CDR1 and CDR2 from the germline V gene are SGHRS and YFSETQ. The CDR3 is 20 residues long. The CDR3 nucleotides are TGCGCCAGCAGCTTGGCCCAATTGACAGGGAGGGGCAAGTGGAAAAACATTCAGTACTTC. Protein product: CASSLAQLTGRGKWKNIQYF.

The chain employs TRBV20-1 and TRBJ2-5, with D tentatively TRBD1 (6 bases). The CDR3 has 14 residues. The germline CDR1 and CDR2 sequences are DFQATT and SNEGSKA (reference sequence). Trimming took 0 bases from V and 2 from J, leaving 10 bases between them. CDR3 DNA sequence: TGCAGTGCTAGAGATTGGGACAAACAAGAGACCCAGTACTTC. Its protein is CSARDWDKQETQYF.

This clonotype was counted a few times. The chain couples TRBV29-1 to TRBJ1-1; the D gene is possibly TRBD1 (5 bases). Trimming pared 4 bases from V and 0 bases from J, leaving 12 bases between. CDR3 size: 14 residues. Germline loops: CDR1 SQVTM, CDR2 ANQGSEA. CDR3 sequence: CSVAGGEMNTEAFF. The CDR3 DNA follows: TGCAGCGTTGCAGGAGGGGAAATGAACACTGAAGCTTTCTTT.

This clonotype showed up just a few times. This sequence joins TRBV27 and TRBJ2-7, with TRBD2 matching 12 bases. Germline assignment: CDR1 MNHEY and CDR2 SMNVEV (reference sequence). The CDR3 sequence is 15 residues long. Losses at the gene ends were 6 bases for V and 0 bases for J; bases not matched to a gene: 3. The DNA for the CDR3 is TGTGCCAGCAGGTCGACTAGCGGGAGCTCCTACGAGCAGTACTTC. Amino acid sequence: CASRSTSGSSYEQYF.